The T cell receptor beta chain under discussion was sequenced for a study of T-cell reconstitution after alpha-beta-depleted transplantation in children. Study-wide points: About two months after transplant, alpha-beta T cells reportedly came from several hundred expanded graft clones. Surviving recipient T cells and thymic progenitors accounted for the high day-60 TCRbeta diversity observed in some patients. Counts and diversity of T cells one year after transplant came mostly from newly produced T cells.

To note about this clonotype: What it binds is unknown.

The CDR3 totals 14 residues. Trimming cost V 6 bases and J 6 bases; bases outside gene matches: 10. As it was prepared, the TCRbeta library received unique molecular identifiers. TCRdb called the PCR reads again in MiXCR, with one record for every CDR3 protein. This table has hundreds of thousands of distinct CDR3 sequences, 16% appearing once. This clonotype was obtained from a boy under two years old who had a stem cell transplant for Wiskott-Aldrich syndrome, so the T cells may come from the graft donor. The source was PBMCs, mostly from graft donor cells, collected 360 days after TCRalphabeta/CD19-depleted stem cell transplant. The rearrangement uses TRBV12-3 or TRBV12-4 and TRBJ2-7; 8 nucleotides align to TRBD2. CDR3 residues: CASSQGRGGLEQYF. The CDR3 DNA sequence: TGTGCCAGCAGCCAGGGACGGGGGGGCCTCGAGCAGTACTTC.